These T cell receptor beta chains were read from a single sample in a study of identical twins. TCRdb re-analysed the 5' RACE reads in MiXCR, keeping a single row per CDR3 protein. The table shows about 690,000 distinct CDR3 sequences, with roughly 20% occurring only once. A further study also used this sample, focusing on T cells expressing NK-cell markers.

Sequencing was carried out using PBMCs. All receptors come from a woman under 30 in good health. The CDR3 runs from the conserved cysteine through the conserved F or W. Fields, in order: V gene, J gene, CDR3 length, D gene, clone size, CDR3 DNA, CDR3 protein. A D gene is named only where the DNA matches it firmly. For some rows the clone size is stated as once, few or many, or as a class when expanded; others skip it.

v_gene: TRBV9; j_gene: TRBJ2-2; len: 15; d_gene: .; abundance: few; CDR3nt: TGTGCCAGCAGCTCGGGACCTTCGGGCACCGGGGAGCTGTTTTTT; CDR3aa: CASSSGPSGTGELFF
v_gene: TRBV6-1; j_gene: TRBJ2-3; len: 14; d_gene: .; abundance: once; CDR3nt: TGTGCCAGCAAAAACGGGGGGCACACAGATACGCAGTATTTT; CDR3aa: CASKNGGHTDTQYF
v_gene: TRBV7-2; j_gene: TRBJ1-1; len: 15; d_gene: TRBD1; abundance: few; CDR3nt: TGTGCCAGCAGCATAACAGGGGGAGGTTACACTGAAGCTTTCTTT; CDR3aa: CASSITGGGYTEAFF
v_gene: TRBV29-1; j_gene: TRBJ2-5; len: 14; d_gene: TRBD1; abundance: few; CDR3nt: TGCAGCGTTGAAAAGACAGGGGGGGAAGAGACCCAGTACTTC; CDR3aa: CSVEKTGGEETQYF
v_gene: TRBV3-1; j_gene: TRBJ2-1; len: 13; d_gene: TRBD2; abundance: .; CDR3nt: TGTGCCAGCAGCCAGCGGGGGGGCGGTGAGCAGTTCTTC; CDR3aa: CASSQRGGGEQFF
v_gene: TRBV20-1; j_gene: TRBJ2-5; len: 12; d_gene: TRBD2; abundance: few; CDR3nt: TGCAGTGCTAGAGATGAGAGGACTAGCCGGTACTTC; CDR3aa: CSARDERTSRYF
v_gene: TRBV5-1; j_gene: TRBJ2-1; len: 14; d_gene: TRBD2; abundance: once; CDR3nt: TGCGCCAGCAGCTCCGGGACCCGCGGGGGGGAGCAGTTCTTC; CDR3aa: CASSSGTRGGEQFF
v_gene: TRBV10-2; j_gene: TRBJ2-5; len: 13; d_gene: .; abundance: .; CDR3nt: TGCGCCAGCAGTGAGGGCAAACAAGAGACCCAGTACTTC; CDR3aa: CASSEGKQETQYF
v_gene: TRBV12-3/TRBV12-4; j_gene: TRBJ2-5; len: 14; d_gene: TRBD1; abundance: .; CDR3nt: TGTGCCAGCAGTGACGGGACAGGGGACGAGACCCAGTACTTC; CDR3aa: CASSDGTGDETQYF
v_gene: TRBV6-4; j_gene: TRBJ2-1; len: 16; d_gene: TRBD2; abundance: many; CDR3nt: TGTGCCAGCAGCCGACTAGCGGGGAGCTCCTACAATGAGCAGTTCTTC; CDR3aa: CASSRLAGSSYNEQFF
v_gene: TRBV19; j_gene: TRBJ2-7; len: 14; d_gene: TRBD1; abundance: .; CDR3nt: TGTGCCATCGGCTCCGGGACAGCTTACTACGAGCAGTACTTC; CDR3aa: CAIGSGTAYYEQYF
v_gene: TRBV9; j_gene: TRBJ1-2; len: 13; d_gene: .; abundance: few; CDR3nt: TGTGCCAGCAGCGTCCAGCTAACGTATGGCTACACCTTC; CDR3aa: CASSVQLTYGYTF
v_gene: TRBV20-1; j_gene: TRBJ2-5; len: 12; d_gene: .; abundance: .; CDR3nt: TGCAGTGCTGCGGACCCAGCAGAGACCCAGTACTTC; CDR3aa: CSAADPAETQYF
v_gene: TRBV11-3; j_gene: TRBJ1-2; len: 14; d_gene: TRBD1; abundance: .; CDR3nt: TGTGCCAGCAGCGCCAGGGGGAGAAACTATGGCTACACCTTC; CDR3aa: CASSARGRNYGYTF
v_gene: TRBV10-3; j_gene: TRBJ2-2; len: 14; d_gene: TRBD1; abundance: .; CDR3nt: TGTGCCATCAGCAGCCGGGACAGCACCGGGGAGCTGTTTTTT; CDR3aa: CAISSRDSTGELFF
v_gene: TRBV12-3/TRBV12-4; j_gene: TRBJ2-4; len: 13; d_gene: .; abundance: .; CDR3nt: TGTGCCAGCTCTCCAGGGGTCAAAAACATTCAGTACTTC; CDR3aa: CASSPGVKNIQYF
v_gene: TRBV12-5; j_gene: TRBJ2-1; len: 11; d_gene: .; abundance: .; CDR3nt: TGTGCTAGTGGTTTGGTACACATTCAGTTCTTC; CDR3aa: CASGLVHIQFF
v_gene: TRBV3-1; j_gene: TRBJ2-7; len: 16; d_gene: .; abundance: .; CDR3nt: TGTGCCAGCAGCCAAGATGCGCTCAACGCGCTACGAGGGCAGTACTTC; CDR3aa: CASSQDALNALRGQYF
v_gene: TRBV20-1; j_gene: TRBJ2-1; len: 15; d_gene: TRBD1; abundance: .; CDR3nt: TGCAGTGGAAGTTGGACAGGGAAAGGGTACAATGAGCAGTTCTTC; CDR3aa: CSGSWTGKGYNEQFF
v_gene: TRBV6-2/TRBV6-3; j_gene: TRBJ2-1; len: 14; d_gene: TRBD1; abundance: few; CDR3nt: TGTGCCAGCAGTTTAGGACAGGGTTGGCATGAGCAGTTCTTC; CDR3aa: CASSLGQGWHEQFF
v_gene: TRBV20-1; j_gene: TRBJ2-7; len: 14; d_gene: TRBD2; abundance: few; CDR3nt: TGCAGTGCTAGGGGGCGGGGGGGCTCCTACGAGCAGTACTTC; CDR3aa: CSARGRGGSYEQYF
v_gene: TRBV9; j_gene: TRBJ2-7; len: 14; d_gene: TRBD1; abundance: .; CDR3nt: TGTGCCAGCAGCGAGGGGGCGGTCCAAGACGAGCAGTACTTC; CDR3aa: CASSEGAVQDEQYF
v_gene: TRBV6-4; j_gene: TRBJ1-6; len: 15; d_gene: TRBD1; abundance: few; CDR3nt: TGTGCCAGCAGTAGGGCGGGACAGGGTTATTCACCCCTCCACTTT; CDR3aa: CASSRAGQGYSPLHF
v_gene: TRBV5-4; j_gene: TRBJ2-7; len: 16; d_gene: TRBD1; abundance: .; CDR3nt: TGTGCCAGCAGCCGCCGAGCCGGGACAGTAAGCTACGAGCAGTACTTC; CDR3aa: CASSRRAGTVSYEQYF
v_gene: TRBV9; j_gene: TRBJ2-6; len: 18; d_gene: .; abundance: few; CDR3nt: TGTGCCAGCAGCGTCGACCCGGGACACAGCTCTGGGGCCAACGTCCTGACTTTC; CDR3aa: CASSVDPGHSSGANVLTF
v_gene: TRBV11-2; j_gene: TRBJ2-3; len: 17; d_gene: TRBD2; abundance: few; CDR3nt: TGTGCCAGCAGCTTAGACCCAGCGGGGGGGCCCACAGATACGCAGTATTTT; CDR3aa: CASSLDPAGGPTDTQYF
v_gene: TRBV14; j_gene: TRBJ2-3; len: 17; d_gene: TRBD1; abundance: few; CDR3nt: TGTGCCAGCAGCTCCCCTAATGGACAGGGAGGTACAGATACGCAGTATTTT; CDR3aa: CASSSPNGQGGTDTQYF
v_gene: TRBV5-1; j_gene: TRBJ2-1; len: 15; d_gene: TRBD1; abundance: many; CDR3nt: TGCGCCAGCAGCTTGGGGGACAGGGACTACAATGAGCAGTTCTTC; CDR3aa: CASSLGDRDYNEQFF
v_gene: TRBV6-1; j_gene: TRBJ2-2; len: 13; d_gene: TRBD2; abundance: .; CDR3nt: TGTGCCACTACGCGGGGGGCCACCGGGGAGCTGTTTTTT; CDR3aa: CATTRGATGELFF
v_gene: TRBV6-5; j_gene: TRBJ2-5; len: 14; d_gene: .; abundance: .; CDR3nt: TGTGCCAGCAGCTACGCGCGCGGGGTAGAGACCCAGTACTTC; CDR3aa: CASSYARGVETQYF
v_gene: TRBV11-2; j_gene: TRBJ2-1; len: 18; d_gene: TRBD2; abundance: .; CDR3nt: TGTGCCAGCAGTCAGCAATCTAGCGGGACCAACTCCTACAATGAGCAGTTCTTC; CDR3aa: CASSQQSSGTNSYNEQFF
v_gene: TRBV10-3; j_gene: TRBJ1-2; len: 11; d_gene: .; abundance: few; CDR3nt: TGTGCCATCAGACAGGTGGGAGCCTACACCTTC; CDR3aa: CAIRQVGAYTF
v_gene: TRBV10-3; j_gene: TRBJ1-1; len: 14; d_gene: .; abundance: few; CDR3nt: TGTGCCATCAGTGGGGGACAACAGAACACTGAAGCTTTCTTT; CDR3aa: CAISGGQQNTEAFF
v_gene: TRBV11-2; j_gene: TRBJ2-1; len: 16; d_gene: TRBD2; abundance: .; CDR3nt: TGTGCCAGCAGCTTAGCCCTTAGCGGGGGGATCAGTGAGCAGTTCTTC; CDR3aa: CASSLALSGGISEQFF
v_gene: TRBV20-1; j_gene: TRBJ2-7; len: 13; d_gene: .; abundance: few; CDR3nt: TGCAGTTCCGTGGGGGGGGCCTCCTACGAGCAGTACTTC; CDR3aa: CSSVGGASYEQYF
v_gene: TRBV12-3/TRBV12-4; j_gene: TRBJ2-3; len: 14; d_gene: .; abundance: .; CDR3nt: TGTGCCAGCAGTAAAGGAATTAGCACAGATACGCAGTATTTT; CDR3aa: CASSKGISTDTQYF